This T cell receptor beta chain was captured in a study of PD-L1 blockade in urothelial cancer. TCRdb's table, derived via immunoSEQ multiplex PCR, lists solely in-frame clones and lacks some. This sample has tens of thousands of clones, with more than 75% found just once. This TCR derives from a man aged 45-65 years with urothelial cancer. Source: PBMCs, taken around atezolizumab (anti-PD-L1) treatment.

DNA for the CDR3: TGTGCCAGCAGCTTGGGTCTCGGACTAGCGGGGAGTAATGAGCAGTTCTTC. It encodes CASSLGLGLAGSNEQFF. The gene calls are TRBV5-4 and TRBJ2-1; 12 bases are shared with TRBD2. The CDR3 contains 17 residues. Germline V gives CDR1 SGHNT, CDR2 YYREEE (reference sequence). After removal of 0 bases from V and 7 bases from J, the junction contained 8 bases not matched to a gene.